This passage covers 2 T cell receptor beta chains from one sample sequenced in a study of T cells in Graves' hyperthyroidism and ophthalmopathy. RNA transcripts gave rise to amplified TCR beta CDR3 regions. The TCR CDR3 was amplified in a first-round RT-PCR using the HTBI primer set. TCRdb used MiXCR to reprocess the multiplex PCR reads, holding one entry per CDR3 protein. The data contain about 590,000 distinct CDR3 sequences, less than 20% of them singletons. The sequenced sample was blood. The receptor source for this set is a woman aged 30 to 39 with Graves' hyperthyroidism.

Turning to this clonotype: One end of the junction is discordant with germline, which a read error may explain. V usage is TRBV7-9 and J usage is TRBJ2-7, with D possibly matching TRBD1 (6 bases). Germline CDR1 SEHNR, CDR2 FQNEAQ (reference sequence). The CDR3 runs to 14 residues. DNA of the CDR3: TGTGCCGGCAGCAACCGGGACATAACCTACGAGCAGTACTTC. It specifies CAGSNRDITYEQYF.

This clonotype was seen many times. This chain joins TRBV24-1 and TRBJ2-7, with D maybe TRBD1 (6 bases). Germline values: CDR1 KGHDR, CDR2 SFDVKD. The CDR3 length is 13 residues. V dropped 7 bases and J dropped 6 bases, with 15 bases sitting between them. Written as DNA, the CDR3 is TGTGCCACCAGCAGGGACACCTTATCCGAGCAGTACTTC. Its translation is CATSRDTLSEQYF.